The clone carrying this T cell receptor (beta chain) was detected only once. In the original processing: Amplification of reference gene primers was used by the study to estimate nucleated cell counts. TCRdb keeps only in-frame clones here, not all; method: immunoSEQ multiplex PCR. The V and J calls and clone size are taken from that table; D and trimming were inferred from the DNA. Of about 42,000 clones listed, 89% were seen once; the top ten hold about 0.4%. This entry belongs to a study of blood T cell repertoires in COVID-19. V lost 1 base to trimming and J lost 4 bases; unmatched junction nucleotides: 4. This CDR3 region has 14 residues. Germline lookup yields CDR1 SGHDN and CDR2 FVKESK.

This sequence joins TRBV14 and TRBJ2-7, with TRBD1 matching 7 bases. This TCR was sampled from a human donor in a cohort sampled during active COVID-19. The sequencing input was peripheral blood. The CDR3 bases are TGTGCCAGCAGCCAAGCCCCCAGGGGGTACGAGCAGTACTTC. Translating gives CASSQAPRGYEQYF.